The TCR beta chain under discussion was sequenced for a study of blood T cell repertoires in COVID-19. This CDR3 comprises 15 residues. Germline V gene lookup returns CDR1 SEHNR and CDR2 FQNEAQ (reference sequence). The V end lost 1 base, the J end lost 7 bases, and 11 bases lay between the germline ends. This clone was counted only a few times. Clones were sequenced by immunoSEQ multiplex PCR, and TCRdb holds only the in-frame ones, with some missing. The sample shows 110,000 or so clones, 70% to 90% of them seen only once. The sequenced material came from peripheral blood. The chain employs TRBV7-9 and TRBJ1-6, with D possibly matching TRBD1 (5 bases). The TCR comes from a middle-aged man with acute or convalescent COVID-19. The CDR3 protein is CASSLGTGLNSPLHF. The CDR3, as DNA: TGTGCCAGCAGCTTAGGTACAGGCTTAAATTCACCCCTCCACTTT.